These T cell receptor beta chains were read from a single sample in a study of T cell responses to AZD1222 COVID-19 vaccine. The repertoire was sequenced with immunoSEQ multiplex PCR; TCRdb's copy has only in-frame clones and lacks some. The top ten hold 7.5% to 8% of the sample, which has about 120,000 clones, more than 75% seen once. The starting material was peripheral blood, obtained on day 0 of AZD1222 vaccination. The receptors derive from an adult in good health. CDR3s include the opening cysteine and the closing phenylalanine or tryptophan. The D gene is left open where the match is weak. Clone size, where shown, is once, few, many, or a class for clones that have expanded.

V gene	D gene	clone size	J gene	CDR3 DNA	CDR3 protein
TRBV5-1	.	once	TRBJ2-2	TGCGCCAGCAGCTCTGACAGACCGAACACCGGGGAGCTGTTTTTT	CASSSDRPNTGELFF
TRBV11-2	.	.	TRBJ1-1	TGTGCCAGCAGCCACCGGGTGGGTGAAGCTTTCTTT	CASSHRVGEAFF
TRBV27	TRBD1	.	TRBJ1-2	TGTGCCAGCAGTTTATTTAGGGGGCAACTTTCCGGCTACACCTTC	CASSLFRGQLSGYTF
TRBV7-9	TRBD1	.	TRBJ2-7	TGTGCCAGCAGCTTCCCCCCGGGACAGGGGATCGACGAGCAGTACTTC	CASSFPPGQGIDEQYF
TRBV7-8	.	.	TRBJ1-2	TGTGCCAGCAGCTTAGGGGACACCGGCTACACCTTC	CASSLGDTGYTF
TRBV2	TRBD1	.	TRBJ1-6	TGTGCCAGCAGTACCCTGACAGGGGCCGTCAATTCACCCCTCCACTTT	CASSTLTGAVNSPLHF
TRBV7-2	.	.	TRBJ2-7	TGTGCCAGCAGCTTCCCAACACGCGGACACACTTCCCCCTACGAGCAGTACTTC	CASSFPTRGHTSPYEQYF
TRBV7-9	TRBD1	.	TRBJ2-7	TGTGCCAGCAGCCGACAGGGTTGGGCCTACGAGCAGTACTTC	CASSRQGWAYEQYF
TRBV5-1	.	.	TRBJ2-7	TGCGCCAGCAGCTTGAATAGTAACGAGCAGTACTTC	CASSLNSNEQYF
TRBV5-6	.	.	TRBJ2-2	TGTGCCAGCAGCTCCAAGGTCCGGACCCGAAACACCGGGGAGCTGTTTTTT	CASSSKVRTRNTGELFF
TRBV7-3	.	.	TRBJ1-1	TGTGCCAGCAGCTTTTCTCGAGACACTGAAGCTTTCTTT	CASSFSRDTEAFF
TRBV27	TRBD1	.	TRBJ1-6	TGTGCCAGCAATCGGGACAGGGTCTCACCCCTCCACTTT	CASNRDRVSPLHF
TRBV5-8	.	.	TRBJ1-2	TGTGCCAGCAGCTTGGGTACCCGGGGACTTACAGGGACCTTC	CASSLGTRGLTGTF
TRBV7-9	.	.	TRBJ1-1	TGTGCCAGCAGCTGGACAGTGAACACTGAAGCTTTCTTT	CASSWTVNTEAFF
TRBV20-1	.	.	TRBJ1-3	TGCAGTGCTAGTCCCGGTCATGGAAACACCATATATTTT	CSASPGHGNTIYF
TRBV5-4	.	.	TRBJ2-7	TGTGCCAGCAGCTTCTCGGGGGCCCAGTTTAAGTACTTC	CASSFSGAQFKYF
TRBV9	TRBD1	.	TRBJ1-2	TGTGCCAGCAGCGCAAAAGGGACAGGGGATAGGACTAACTATGGCTACACCTTC	CASSAKGTGDRTNYGYTF
TRBV7-9	.	.	TRBJ1-1	TGTGCCAGCAGCTTAATCGCAGGGCCGAACACTGAAGCTTTCTTT	CASSLIAGPNTEAFF
TRBV30	.	.	TRBJ1-4	TGTGCCTGGAGTGCCGTGGGGGAAAAACTGTTTTTT	CAWSAVGEKLFF
TRBV28	.	.	TRBJ1-1	TGTGCCACCCACCCAATAGCCGAGCTCCCTGAAGCTTTCTTT	CATHPIAELPEAFF
TRBV3-1/TRBV3-2	.	.	TRBJ2-2	TGTGCCAGCAGCCTATCCCTTGGAGGGGCCGGGGAGCTGTTTTTT	CASSLSLGGAGELFF
TRBV7-6	TRBD1	.	TRBJ1-1	TGTGCCAGCAGCAAAACTCAGGGGGCGAGCACTGAAGCTTTCTTT	CASSKTQGASTEAFF
TRBV28	.	.	TRBJ1-1	TGTGCCAGCAGTTTACAGTCAGACACTGAAGCTTTCTTT	CASSLQSDTEAFF
TRBV5-8	.	.	TRBJ1-1	TGTGCCAGCAGCCTCTTGGGGACAGAAGCTTTCTTT	CASSLLGTEAFF
TRBV7-8	.	.	TRBJ1-5	TGTGCCAGCAGCTTAGAGGCTGGGGGAAATCAGCCCCAGCATTTT	CASSLEAGGNQPQHF
TRBV15	TRBD1	once	TRBJ1-1	TGTGCCACCGACAGGGACCACTTGAACACTGAAGCTTTCTTT	CATDRDHLNTEAFF
TRBV30	.	.	TRBJ1-2	TGTGCCTGGAGTGTGGGCACCTATGGCTACACCTTC	CAWSVGTYGYTF
TRBV11-1	.	.	TRBJ1-1	TGTGCCAGCAGCTTAGCCAGGGAGATATCGGGTGAAGCTTTCTTT	CASSLAREISGEAFF
TRBV2	.	.	TRBJ2-3	TGTGCCAGCTCAGCCGGGGCGGGGAACACAGATACGCAGTATTTT	CASSAGAGNTDTQYF
TRBV6-5	.	.	TRBJ1-1	TGTGCCAGCATCCTTAGTTTTTCGAACACTGAAGCTTTCTTT	CASILSFSNTEAFF
TRBV7-6	TRBD2	.	TRBJ2-1	TGTGCCAGCAGCTTACTGATAGCGGGAGCCACCTACAATGAGCAGTTCTTC	CASSLLIAGATYNEQFF
TRBV10-1	.	.	TRBJ1-1	TGCGCCAGCAGTGAGGAGAACACTGAAGCTTTCTTT	CASSEENTEAFF
TRBV27	.	.	TRBJ2-3	TGTGCCAGCAGTTTAACCCCGGACAGCTTCACAGATACGCAGTATTTT	CASSLTPDSFTDTQYF
TRBV12-3/TRBV12-4	.	few	TRBJ2-1	TGTGCCAGCGGGTCCCCCCATGAGCAGTTCTTC	CASGSPHEQFF
TRBV28	.	.	TRBJ1-2	TGTGCCAGCAGTCGGGTCAACTATGGCTACACCTTC	CASSRVNYGYTF
TRBV5-1	.	.	TRBJ1-1	TGCGCCAGCAGCTTGGAGGCGCCAGGGACTGAAGCTTTCTTT	CASSLEAPGTEAFF
TRBV11-2	.	.	TRBJ2-1	TGTGCCAGCAGCTTAGCAGGCCAGAGCTCCTACAATGAGCAGTTCTTC	CASSLAGQSSYNEQFF
TRBV30	.	.	TRBJ2-5	TGTGCCTGGAGTGGTGGGGTCGGGGGGCAGACCCAGTACTTC	CAWSGGVGGQTQYF
TRBV28	TRBD1	.	TRBJ1-4	TGTGCCAGCAGTTCAGCAGGGACAGGAGCCAACGAGAGGGAAAAACTGTTTTTT	CASSSAGTGANEREKLFF
TRBV27	TRBD1	.	TRBJ1-6	TGTGCCAGCAGTAGGGGACAGGGGGCGGACTCACCCCTCCACTTT	CASSRGQGADSPLHF